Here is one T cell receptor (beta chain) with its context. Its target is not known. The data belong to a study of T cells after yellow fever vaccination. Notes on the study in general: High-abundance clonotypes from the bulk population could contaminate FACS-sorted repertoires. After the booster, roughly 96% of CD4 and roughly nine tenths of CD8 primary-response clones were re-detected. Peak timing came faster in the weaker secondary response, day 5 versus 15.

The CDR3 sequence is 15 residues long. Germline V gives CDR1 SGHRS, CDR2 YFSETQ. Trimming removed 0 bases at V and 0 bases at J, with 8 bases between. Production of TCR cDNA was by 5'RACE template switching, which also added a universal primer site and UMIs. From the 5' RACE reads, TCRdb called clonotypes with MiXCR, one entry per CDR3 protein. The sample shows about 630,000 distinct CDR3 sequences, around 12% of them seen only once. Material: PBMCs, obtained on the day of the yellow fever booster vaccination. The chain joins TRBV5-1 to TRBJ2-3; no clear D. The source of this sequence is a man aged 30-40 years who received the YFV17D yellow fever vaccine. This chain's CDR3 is CASSLGQLSTDTQYF. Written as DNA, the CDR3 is TGCGCCAGCAGCTTGGGGCAACTTAGCACAGATACGCAGTATTTT. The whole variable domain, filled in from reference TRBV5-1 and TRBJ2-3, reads KAGVTQTPRYLIKTRGQQVTLSCSPISGHRSVSWYQQTPGQGLQFLFEYFSETQRNKGNFPGRFSGRQFSNSRSEMNVSTLELGDSALYLCASSLGQLSTDTQYFGPGTRLTVL.